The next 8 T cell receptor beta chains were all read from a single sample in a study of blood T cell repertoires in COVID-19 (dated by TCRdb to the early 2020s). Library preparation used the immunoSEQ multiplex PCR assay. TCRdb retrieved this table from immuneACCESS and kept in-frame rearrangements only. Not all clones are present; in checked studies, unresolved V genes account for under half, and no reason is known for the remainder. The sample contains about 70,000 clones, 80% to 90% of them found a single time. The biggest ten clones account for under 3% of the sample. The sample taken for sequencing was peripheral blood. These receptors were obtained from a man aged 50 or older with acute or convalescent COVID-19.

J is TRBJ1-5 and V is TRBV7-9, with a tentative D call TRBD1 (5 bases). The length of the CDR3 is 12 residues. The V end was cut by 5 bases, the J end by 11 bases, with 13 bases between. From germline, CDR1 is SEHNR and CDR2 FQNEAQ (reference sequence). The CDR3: CASSVDSLAQHF. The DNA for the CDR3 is TGTGCCAGCAGCGTAGACAGTTTAGCCCAGCATTTT.

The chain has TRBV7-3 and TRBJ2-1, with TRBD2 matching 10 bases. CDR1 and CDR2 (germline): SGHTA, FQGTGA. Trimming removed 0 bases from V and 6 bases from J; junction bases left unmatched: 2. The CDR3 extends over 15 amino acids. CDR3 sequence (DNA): TGTGCCAGCAGCTTAACGGGACTAGCGAGCAATGAGCAGTTCTTC. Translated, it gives CASSLTGLASNEQFF.

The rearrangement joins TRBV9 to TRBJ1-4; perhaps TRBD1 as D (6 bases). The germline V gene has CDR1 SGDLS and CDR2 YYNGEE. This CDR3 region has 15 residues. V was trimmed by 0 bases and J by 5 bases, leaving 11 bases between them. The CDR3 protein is CASSVDPGTNEKLFF. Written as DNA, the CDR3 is TGTGCCAGCAGCGTAGATCCGGGGACAAATGAAAAACTGTTTTTT.

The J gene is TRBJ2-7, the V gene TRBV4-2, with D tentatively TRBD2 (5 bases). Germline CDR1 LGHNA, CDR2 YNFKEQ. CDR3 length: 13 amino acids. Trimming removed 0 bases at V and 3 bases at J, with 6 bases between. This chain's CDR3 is CASSQEGSYEQYF. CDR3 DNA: TGTGCCAGCAGCCAAGAGGGGAGCTACGAGCAGTACTTC.

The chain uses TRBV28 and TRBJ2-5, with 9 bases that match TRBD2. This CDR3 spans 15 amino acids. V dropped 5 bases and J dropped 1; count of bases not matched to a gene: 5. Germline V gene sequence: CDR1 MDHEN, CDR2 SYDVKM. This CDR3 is CASSHLAGTQETQYF. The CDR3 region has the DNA TGTGCCAGCAGTCATCTAGCGGGGACCCAAGAGACCCAGTACTTC.

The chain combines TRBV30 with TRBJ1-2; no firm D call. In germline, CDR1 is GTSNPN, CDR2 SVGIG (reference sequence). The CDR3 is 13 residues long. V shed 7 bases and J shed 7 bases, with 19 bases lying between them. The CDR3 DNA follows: TGTGCCTCCCCCCCGGGGAAAGGTGGTGGCTACACCTTC. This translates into CASPPGKGGGYTF.

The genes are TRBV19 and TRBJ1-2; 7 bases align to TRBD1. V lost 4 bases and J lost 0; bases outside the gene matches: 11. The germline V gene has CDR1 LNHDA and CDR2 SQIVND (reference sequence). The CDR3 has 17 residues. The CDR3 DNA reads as TGTGCCAGTAGTACCGGCTGGGACAGAGCCCCTAACTATGGCTACACCTTC. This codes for CASSTGWDRAPNYGYTF.

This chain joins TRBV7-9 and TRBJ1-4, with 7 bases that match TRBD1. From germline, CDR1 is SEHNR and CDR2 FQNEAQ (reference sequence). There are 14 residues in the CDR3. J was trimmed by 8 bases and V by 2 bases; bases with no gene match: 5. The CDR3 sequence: CASSLNRGQEKLFF. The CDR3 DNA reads TGTGCCAGCAGCTTAAACAGGGGACAGGAAAAACTGTTTTTT.